The next 15 T cell receptor beta chains were all read from a single sample in a study of T cell repertoires in cytomegalovirus infection. TCRdb processed the reads anew with MiXCR; each CDR3 protein has one entry. The sample shows 450,000 to 550,000 distinct CDR3 sequences, approximately 15% of them seen only once. The sample was CD8+ T cells from PBMCs. Receptors were obtained from a human donor in good health (CMV status not recorded). Some clones in this sample may be carry-over from other donors' samples.

Comments on this clonotype: Since no conserved phenylalanine or tryptophan closes the CDR3, a read error is the likely cause. The V gene is TRBV29-1, the J gene TRBJ2-1; 12 bases line up with TRBD2. The CDR3 sequence is 16 residues long. J gave up 7 bases and V 6 bases, and 13 bases lay outside the gene matches. Germline CDR1 reads SQVTM; CDR2 reads ANQGSEA. The CDR3 reads CSVSPGLAGPLNEQFL. CDR3 bases: TGCAGCGTCAGCCCCGGACTAGCGGGGCCATTAAATGAGCAGTTCTTA.

This clonotype was recorded many times. This chain links TRBV27 with TRBJ2-7, with 9 positions matching TRBD2. The germline V gene has CDR1 MNHEY and CDR2 SMNVEV (reference sequence). This CDR3 spans 18 amino acids. The V gene end was trimmed by 5 bases and the J gene end by 5 bases; junction bases not matched to a gene: 19. Written as DNA, the CDR3 is TGTGCCAGCAGTCCACCGGGGGGAGCGGGAGGAGTGATAGACGAGCAGTACTTC. As protein: CASSPPGGAGGVIDEQYF.

The rearrangement uses TRBV3-1 and TRBJ1-4; D gene unclear. Germline CDR1 LGHDT, CDR2 YNNKEL (reference sequence). The CDR3 sequence is 14 residues long. Trimming cost V 8 bases and J 6 bases, with 16 bases left between them. The CDR3 DNA reads TGTGCCAGCCACCACCAGAAGTGGGATGAAAAACTGTTTTTT. Amino acids: CASHHQKWDEKLFF.

This clonotype was detected ten times or more. This CDR3 is CATRPGPRVGGDTGELFF. The DNA of the CDR3 is TGTGCCACCAGACCGGGACCTCGCGTAGGGGGTGACACCGGGGAGCTGTTTTTT. The chain employs TRBV24-1 and TRBJ2-2, with D perhaps TRBD1 (6 bases). The CDR3 loop spans 18 amino acids. The V end lost 7 bases, the J end lost 3 bases, and 23 bases lay between the germline ends. Germline V gene data show CDR1 as KGHDR and CDR2 as SFDVKD.

This chain uses TRBV20-1 with TRBJ1-5; unclear D gene. This CDR3 has 15 residues. V lost 6 bases to trimming and J lost 0 bases, with 15 bases between them. Germline V gives CDR1 DFQATT, CDR2 SNEGSKA (reference sequence). The CDR3: CSAIDYGVSNQPQHF. The CDR3, as DNA: TGCAGTGCAATCGACTACGGGGTTAGCAATCAGCCCCAGCATTTT.

Concerning this clonotype itself: Because it lacks the conserved phenylalanine or tryptophan at the end, this CDR3 is likely a read error. The chain joins TRBV5-1 to TRBJ2-1; 10 bases line up with TRBD2. Germline V gives CDR1 SGHRS, CDR2 YFSETQ. Germline trimming cut 3 bases from V and 3 bases from J; bases unmatched to any gene: 0. The CDR3 has 14 amino acids. The CDR3 sequence: CASSSSGGYNEQFL. The CDR3 coding sequence is TGCGCCAGCAGCTCTAGCGGGGGCTACAATGAGCAGTTCTTA.

The chain has TRBV11-2 and TRBJ1-2; D remains unclear. Germline lookup yields CDR1 SGHAT and CDR2 FQNNGV. The CDR3 runs 14 residues. The V gene lost 1 base and the J gene lost 6 bases, with 12 bases spanning the gap. CDR3 sequence: CASSLGAGSHGYTF. For the CDR3, the DNA is TGTGCCAGCAGCTTAGGGGCCGGGAGTCATGGCTACACCTTC.

In this sample, this clonotype turned up many times. This sequence joins TRBV12-3 or TRBV12-4 and TRBJ2-2; D may be TRBD1 (5 bases). V gave up 1 base and J gave up 0 bases, with 21 bases separating them. The CDR3 is 20 amino acids. Written as DNA, the CDR3 is TGTGCCAGCAGTTTAGATGTTCTAATTTCCGACAGTGCGAACACCGGGGAGCTGTTTTTT. Its protein product is CASSLDVLISDSANTGELFF.

This clonotype was picked up many times. V gene TRBV6-1 combines with J gene TRBJ2-3; 10 bases line up with TRBD1. The germline V gene encodes CDR1 MNHNS and CDR2 SASEGT. CDR3 size: 15 residues. The V segment lost 3 bases and the J segment 5 bases; nucleotides outside the gene matches: 5. The CDR3 loop reads CASSEVTGGLDTQYF. The DNA of the CDR3 is TGTGCCAGCAGTGAGGTGACAGGGGGCTTAGATACGCAGTATTTT.

The chain employs TRBV5-1 and TRBJ2-1, with 15 bases that match TRBD2. Trimming cost V 2 bases and J 5 bases; bases outside gene matches: 5. Germline-derived CDR1 and CDR2 are SGHRS and YFSETQ. The CDR3 has 17 residues. CDR3 coding DNA: TGCGCCAGCAGCTTAGGGACTAGCGGGAGGCTCCACAATGAGCAGTTCTTC. Amino acids: CASSLGTSGRLHNEQFF.

This clonotype appeared many times. The gene calls are TRBV15 and TRBJ2-2; D remains unclear. This CDR3 is 13 amino acids long. Germline CDR1 reads LNHNV; CDR2 reads YYDKDF (reference sequence). V dropped 6 bases and J dropped 7 bases, with 12 bases sitting between them. DNA of the CDR3: TGTGCCACCAGATCCCAACGACACGGGGAGCTGTTTTTT. Its translation: CATRSQRHGELFF.

This clonotype was seen only a few times. The chain couples TRBV27 to TRBJ1-2, with D possibly TRBD1 on 5 matching bases. This CDR3 has 17 residues. Germline V CDR1 and CDR2: MNHEY, SMNVEV (reference sequence). Trimming removed 0 bases from V and 2 bases from J, with 16 bases in between. Written as DNA, the CDR3 is TGTGCCAGCAGTTTATCGCTAACGGGGCCTACAAACTATGGCTACACCTTC. Translated: CASSLSLTGPTNYGYTF.

The CDR3 DNA sequence: TGCAGCGTTGGGCAGGGCGCCCAAGAGACCCAGTACTTC. Encoded protein: CSVGQGAQETQYF. The gene calls are TRBV29-1 and TRBJ2-5; TRBD1 might be the D (5 bases). The V end lost 4 bases, the J end lost 1 base, and 10 bases lay between the germline ends. The CDR3 is 13 amino acids. The germline gives CDR1 SQVTM, CDR2 ANQGSEA.

V usage is TRBV20-1 and J usage is TRBJ1-2, with TRBD1 identical over 7 bases. Germline trimming cut 5 bases from V and 4 bases from J; bases unmatched to any gene: 10. The germline V gene has CDR1 DFQATT and CDR2 SNEGSKA (reference sequence). There are 14 residues in the CDR3. CDR3 loop: CSAPGQEILYGYTF. CDR3 DNA: TGCAGTGCTCCTGGACAGGAAATACTCTATGGCTACACCTTC.

This clonotype was counted ten times or more. The rearrangement joins TRBV11-2 to TRBJ2-5, with D perhaps matching TRBD2 (5 bases). CDR1 and CDR2 (germline): SGHAT, FQNNGV. The ends were cut back, 5 bases at V and 5 bases at J, with 27 bases in the middle. This CDR3 comprises 18 residues. The DNA of the CDR3 is TGTGCCAGCAGCCCAACCTCCCTCCCGGGGTTGGGCGAGGAGACCCAGTACTTC. It specifies CASSPTSLPGLGEETQYF.